This T cell receptor (beta chain) emerged from a study of shared clonotypes between healthy human individuals. General study results and limits: The sharing of approximately 4.6% of naive CD4 clonotypes was seen across a handful of donors. Large depth notwithstanding, sorted-subset sequencing proved incomplete by rarefaction.

The CDR3 covers 16 residues. The V segment lost 4 bases and the J segment 6 bases; nucleotides outside the gene matches: 12. CDR1 is MNHEY, CDR2 SMNVEV, per germline (reference sequence). Produced via immunoSEQ multiplex PCR; TCRdb's table is partial and in-frame only. Altogether about 610,000 clones are present, approximately 97% being singletons, with the ten largest covering about 0.057%. The study drew its donors from healthy HIV-negative adults without recent acute infections or vaccinations. CD4+ cell separation produced CD45RA+ naive and CD45RA-negative memory subsets. As to this clone: Its antigen is currently unknown.

This TCR came from a woman aged 25 to 39 in good health. The chain links TRBV27 to TRBJ2-1, with 7 bases lining up with TRBD1. The sequencing sample was made of naive CD4+ T cells sorted from blood. Subset here: CD45RA+ positively selected. CDR3 DNA: TGTGCCAGCAGTTCTCAACAGGGGAACCCGAGCAATGAGCAGTTCTTC. Translated: CASSSQQGNPSNEQFF.